The clone carrying this T cell receptor beta chain was counted a few times. Its cognate antigen is unknown. The multiple sclerosis control group comprised treatment-naive patients with stable or active relapsing-remitting disease. The data originate from a study of CD8 T cells in Susac syndrome. Findings and limits, study-wide: It was acknowledged in the study that the number of individuals who were included in its TCR sequencing and HLA analysis was relatively small.

Between the trimmed V and J ends, which lost 4 bases and 0 bases, there was a span of 6 bases. The V gene's germline CDR1 is DFQATT and CDR2 SNEGSKA (reference sequence). CDR3 length: 13 residues. The RNA, roughly 0.45 to 1 ug, was put through reverse transcription using random hexamers. TCR beta CDR3 was amplified by immunoSEQ covering 54 Vbeta and 13 Jbeta. TCRdb processed the immunoSEQ multiplex PCR reads anew with MiXCR; each CDR3 protein has one entry. Altogether roughly 170,000 distinct CDR3 sequences are present, 90% to 95% being singletons, with the ten largest covering about 0.088%. Sequenced: CD4+ T cells from PBMCs. The source of this sequence is a human donor with multiple sclerosis. The V gene is TRBV20-1, the J gene TRBJ1-4; D is uncertain. This CDR3 reads CSATGATNEKLFF. CDR3 bases: TGCAGTGCTACGGGCGCAACTAATGAAAAACTGTTTTTT.